The rows below give T cell receptor beta chains drawn from one sample of a study of blood T cells in healthy people across ages. TCRdb passed the 5' RACE reads through MiXCR, listing each CDR3 protein once. The table includes about 1,800,000 distinct CDR3 sequences, roughly 27% detected once. Sequencing input: blood. These receptors were obtained from a woman in her twenties or thirties in good health. Both conserved end residues are part of each CDR3. D genes are given only for firm matches. Only some rows state a clone size, as once, few, many or a class for expanded clones.

v_gene,d_gene,abundance,j_gene,CDR3aa,CDR3nt
TRBV19,NA,NA,TRBJ2-5,CASSKWREETQYF,TGTGCCAGTAGTAAGTGGCGGGAAGAGACCCAGTACTTC
TRBV6-2/TRBV6-3,TRBD2,few,TRBJ2-1,CASSYSRSVAGVFDEQFF,TGTGCCAGCAGTTACTCGCGATCAGTAGCGGGAGTTTTCGATGAGCAGTTCTTC
TRBV10-3,TRBD1,many,TRBJ2-4,CAISESFPPTGTGGLIAKNIQYF,TGTGCCATCAGTGAGTCGTTTCCCCCCACCGGGACAGGGGGCTTGATTGCCAAAAACATTCAGTACTTC
TRBV6-1,NA,few,TRBJ2-7,CASTRPGAGTSEDEQYF,TGTGCCAGCACCCGCCCGGGGGCGGGAACCAGTGAGGACGAGCAGTACTTC
TRBV2,NA,NA,TRBJ1-1,CASRREWDTEAFF,TGTGCCAGCAGGCGGGAGTGGGACACTGAAGCTTTCTTT
TRBV3-1,NA,few,TRBJ2-4,CASSPGSALAKNIQYF,TGTGCCAGCAGCCCCGGGTCGGCCTTAGCCAAAAACATTCAGTACTTC
TRBV5-5,NA,NA,TRBJ1-5,CASSLVATAGANQPQHF,TGTGCCAGCAGCTTGGTAGCGACGGCGGGGGCCAATCAGCCCCAGCATTTT
TRBV12-3/TRBV12-4,NA,few,TRBJ1-4,CASSVQAPGGEKLFF,TGTGCCAGCAGCGTACAGGCGCCCGGGGGTGAAAAACTGTTTTTT
TRBV20-1,TRBD2,few,TRBJ2-3,CSAEREISTDTQYF,TGCAGTGCGGAGCGGGAGATTAGCACAGATACGCAGTATTTT
TRBV10-3,NA,NA,TRBJ2-7,CAEEGQSSLGIFLGEQYF,TGTGCCGAGGAGGGACAGTCATCCCTAGGAATATTTCTAGGCGAGCAGTACTTC
TRBV2,NA,many,TRBJ2-5,CASGIEGAETQYF,TGTGCCAGCGGAATAGAGGGCGCAGAGACCCAGTACTTC
TRBV5-8,TRBD1,few,TRBJ1-1,CASSSGTGGFTEAFF,TGTGCCAGCAGCTCCGGGACAGGGGGCTTTACTGAAGCTTTCTTT
TRBV11-2,NA,NA,TRBJ2-1,CASSGRGERVYNEQFF,TGTGCCAGCAGCGGGAGAGGCGAGCGGGTCTACAATGAGCAGTTCTTC
TRBV5-1,TRBD1,NA,TRBJ2-1,CASSSETGIRTNEQFF,TGCGCCAGCAGCTCCGAGACAGGGATCCGGACCAATGAGCAGTTCTTC
TRBV28,NA,NA,TRBJ2-7,CASREDSLGEQYF,TGTGCCAGCAGGGAAGACAGTCTCGGCGAGCAGTACTTC
TRBV4-2,NA,few,TRBJ1-1,CASSQDNSGSMNTEAFF,TGTGCCAGCAGCCAAGATAATTCGGGCAGCATGAACACTGAAGCTTTCTTT
TRBV15,TRBD2,NA,TRBJ2-3,CATSSGLAVTDTQYF,TGTGCCACCAGCAGCGGACTAGCGGTCACAGATACGCAGTATTTT
TRBV20-1,TRBD1,few,TRBJ1-2,CSASTGGSNYGYTF,TGCAGTGCTAGCACAGGGGGTAGCAACTATGGCTACACCTTC
TRBV10-1,NA,few,TRBJ1-6,CASGDPDSPLHF,TGCGCCAGCGGGGACCCTGATTCACCCCTCCACTTT
TRBV5-1,NA,few,TRBJ1-5,CASSLDGSGNQPQHF,TGCGCCAGCAGCTTGGATGGGAGCGGCAATCAGCCCCAGCATTTT
TRBV3-1,TRBD2,few,TRBJ2-4,CASSQGLAGEWHIQYF,TGTGCCAGCAGCCAAGGACTAGCGGGAGAGTGGCACATTCAGTACTTC
TRBV28,NA,few,TRBJ1-2,CASSLRGGSYTF,TGTGCCAGCAGTTTACGCGGGGGAAGCTACACCTTC
TRBV5-1,TRBD1,NA,TRBJ1-1,CASAGTGVGLNTEAFF,TGCGCCAGCGCCGGGACAGGGGTCGGGTTGAACACTGAAGCTTTCTTT
TRBV2,NA,few,TRBJ2-7,CASSEIGLSYEQYF,TGTGCCAGCAGTGAGATAGGTCTCTCCTACGAGCAGTACTTC
TRBV5-1,TRBD1,few,TRBJ2-2,CASSWNLQGANTGELFF,TGCGCCAGCAGCTGGAACCTACAGGGGGCGAACACCGGGGAGCTGTTTTTT
TRBV7-2,NA,NA,TRBJ1-2,CASSFAGQDRGYTF,TGTGCCAGCAGCTTTGCCGGGCAGGATAGAGGCTACACCTTC
TRBV7-2,TRBD1,NA,TRBJ2-7,CASSPRGPTGNEQYF,TGTGCCAGCAGCCCCAGGGGGCCCACTGGCAATGAGCAGTACTTC
TRBV7-3,NA,many,TRBJ2-1,CASSQTRGANEQFF,TGTGCCAGCAGTCAAACCCGGGGGGCAAATGAGCAGTTCTTC
TRBV5-1,NA,few,TRBJ1-1,CASSLEVRTTEAFF,TGCGCCAGCAGCTTGGAGGTTAGGACTACTGAAGCTTTCTTT
TRBV20-1,NA,many,TRBJ2-3,CSAGEDTQYF,TGCAGTGCAGGGGAGGATACGCAGTATTTT
TRBV7-9,TRBD2,NA,TRBJ2-1,CASSRTGLAGGRDEQFF,TGTGCCAGCAGCCGAACGGGACTAGCGGGGGGGCGGGATGAGCAGTTCTTC
TRBV19,NA,many,TRBJ2-1,CASSIRRASPWEQFF,TGTGCCAGTAGTATAAGGCGGGCAAGCCCCTGGGAGCAGTTCTTC
TRBV29-1,TRBD2,many,TRBJ2-1,CSVDGGTSGGANEQFF,TGCAGCGTTGATGGCGGGACTAGCGGGGGGGCCAATGAGCAGTTCTTC